This T cell receptor (beta chain) was captured in a study of cytomegalovirus exposure and HLA in healthy donors. The V gene lost 5 bases and the J gene lost 6 bases, with 14 bases spanning the gap. The CDR3 consists of 14 residues. The V gene's germline CDR1 is MDHEN and CDR2 SYDVKM. About this clone itself: Antigen unknown.

PCR used 60 Vbeta primers and 13 Jbeta primers. Sequencing used immunoSEQ multiplex PCR; TCRdb keeps in-frame clones, though not all of them. The repertoire has roughly 190,000 clones, about 80% of them found once; the top ten carry 12% to 15%. General study points: HLA allele associations emerged for 17,000 or so TCR beta sequences in a later analysis, at 0.05 false discovery rate. For TCR beta chains, V- and J-gene trimming was later linked to a missense DCLRE1C variant. Presence/absence analyses rested on an assumption that sequencing depth was roughly uniform across donors. Reports showed the classifier diagnosing cytomegalovirus status with high specificity and sensitivity.

The chain joins TRBV28 to TRBJ2-4; D unclear. This TCR came from a young woman in good health and CMV-seropositive. Material: PBMCs. CDR3 region: CASSPPRVRNIQYF. The CDR3 DNA sequence: TGTGCCAGCAGTCCCCCCCGGGTTAGAAACATTCAGTACTTC.